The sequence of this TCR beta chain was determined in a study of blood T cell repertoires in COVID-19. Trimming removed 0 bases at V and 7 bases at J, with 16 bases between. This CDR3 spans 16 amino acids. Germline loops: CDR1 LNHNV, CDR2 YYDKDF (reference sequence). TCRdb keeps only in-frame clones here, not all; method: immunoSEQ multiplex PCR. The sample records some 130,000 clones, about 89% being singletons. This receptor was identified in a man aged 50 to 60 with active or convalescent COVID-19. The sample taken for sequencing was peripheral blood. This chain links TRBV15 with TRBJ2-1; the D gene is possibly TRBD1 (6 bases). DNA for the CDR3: TGTGCCACCAGCAGAGAGATTGGGACATTTTCTAATGAGCAGTTCTTC. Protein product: CATSREIGTFSNEQFF.